This TCR beta chain is from a study of blood T cell repertoires in COVID-19. The CDR3 sequence is 14 residues long. Germline V lookup: CDR1 SGHDT, CDR2 YYEEEE. The V end lost 0 bases, the J end lost 5 bases, and 11 bases lay between the germline ends. Using immunoSEQ multiplex PCR, the repertoire was profiled, and TCRdb retains in-frame clones only, with some absent. The top ten hold 15% of the sample, which has 90,000 to 100,000 clones, around 87% seen once. The sample comprised peripheral blood. This rearrangement joins TRBV5-6 to TRBJ1-2; TRBD1 is a possible D gene (5 bases). This receptor was obtained from a human donor in a cohort sampled during active COVID-19. The CDR3: CASSLAQGEYGYTF. In DNA form, the CDR3 reads TGTGCCAGCAGCTTGGCGCAGGGTGAGTATGGCTACACCTTC.